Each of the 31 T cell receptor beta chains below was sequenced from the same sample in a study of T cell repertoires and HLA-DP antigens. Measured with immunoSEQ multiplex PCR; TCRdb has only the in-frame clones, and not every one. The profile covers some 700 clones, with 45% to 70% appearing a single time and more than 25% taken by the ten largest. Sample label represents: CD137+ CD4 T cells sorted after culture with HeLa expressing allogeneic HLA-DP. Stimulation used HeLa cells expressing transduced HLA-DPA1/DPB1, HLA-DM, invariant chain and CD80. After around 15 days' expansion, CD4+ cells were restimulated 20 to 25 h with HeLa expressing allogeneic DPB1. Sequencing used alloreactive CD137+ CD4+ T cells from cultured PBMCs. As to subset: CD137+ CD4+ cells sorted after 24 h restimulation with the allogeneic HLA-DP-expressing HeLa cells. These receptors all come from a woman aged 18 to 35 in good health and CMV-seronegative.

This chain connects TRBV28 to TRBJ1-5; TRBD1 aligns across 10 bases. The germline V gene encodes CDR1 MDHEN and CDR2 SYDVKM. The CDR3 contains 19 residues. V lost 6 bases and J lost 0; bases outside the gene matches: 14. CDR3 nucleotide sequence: TGTGCCAGCAGCCAAGGACAGGGGGAGTTTGATAATAGCAATCAGCCCCAGCATTTT. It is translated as CASSQGQGEFDNSNQPQHF.

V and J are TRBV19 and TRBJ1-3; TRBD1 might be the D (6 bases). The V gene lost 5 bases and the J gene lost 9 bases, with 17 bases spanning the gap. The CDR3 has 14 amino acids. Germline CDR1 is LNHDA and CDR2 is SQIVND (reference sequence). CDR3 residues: CASSSGTPGGTIYF. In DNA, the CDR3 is TGTGCCAGTAGTTCCGGGACACCCGGCGGCACCATATATTTT. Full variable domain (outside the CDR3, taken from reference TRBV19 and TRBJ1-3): DGGITQSPKYLFRKEGQNVTLSCEQNLNHDAMYWYRQDPGQGLRLIYYSQIVNDFQKGDIAEGYSVSREKKESFPLTVTSAQKNPTAFYLCASSSGTPGGTIYFGEGSWLTVV.

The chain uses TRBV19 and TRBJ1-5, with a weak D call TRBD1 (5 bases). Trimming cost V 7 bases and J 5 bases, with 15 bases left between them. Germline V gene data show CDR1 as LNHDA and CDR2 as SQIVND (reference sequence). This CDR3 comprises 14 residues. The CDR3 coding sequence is TGTGCCAGTACCTTTTGGGACCGCGATCAGCCCCAGCATTTT. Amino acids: CASTFWDRDQPQHF.

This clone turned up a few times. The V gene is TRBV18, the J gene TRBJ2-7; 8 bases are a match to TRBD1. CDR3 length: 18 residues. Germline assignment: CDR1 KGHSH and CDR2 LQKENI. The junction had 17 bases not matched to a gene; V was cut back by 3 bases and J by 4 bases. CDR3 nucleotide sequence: TGTGCCAGCTCACCCCTTCCGTCGTTGTCACAGGGGGAATACGAGCAGTACTTC. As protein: CASSPLPSLSQGEYEQYF.

The CDR3 sequence is CASSLDPRYEQYF. The CDR3 nucleotides are TGTGCCAGCAGCTTAGATCCCAGATACGAGCAGTACTTC. The chain employs TRBV7-3 and TRBJ2-7; D gene unclear. The CDR3 consists of 13 residues. V was clipped by 2 bases and J by 4 bases, with 9 bases between them. CDR1 and CDR2 (germline): SGHTA, FQGTGA.

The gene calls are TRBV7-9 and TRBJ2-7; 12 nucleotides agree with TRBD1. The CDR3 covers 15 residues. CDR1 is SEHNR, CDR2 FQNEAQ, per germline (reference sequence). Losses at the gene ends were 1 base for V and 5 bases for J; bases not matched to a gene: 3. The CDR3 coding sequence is TGTGCCAGCAGCTTAGGCGGGACAGGGGGCCACGAGCAGTACTTC. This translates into CASSLGGTGGHEQYF.

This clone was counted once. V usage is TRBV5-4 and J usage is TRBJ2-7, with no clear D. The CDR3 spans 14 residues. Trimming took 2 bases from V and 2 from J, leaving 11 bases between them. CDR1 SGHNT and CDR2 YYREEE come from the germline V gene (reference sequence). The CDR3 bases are TGTGCCAGCAGCTTAAGTCCAATTGCCTACGAGCAGTACTTC. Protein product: CASSLSPIAYEQYF.

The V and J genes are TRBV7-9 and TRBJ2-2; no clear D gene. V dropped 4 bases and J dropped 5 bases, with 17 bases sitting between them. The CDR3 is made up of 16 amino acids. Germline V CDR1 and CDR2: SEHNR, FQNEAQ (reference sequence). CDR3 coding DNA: TGTGCCAGCAGCTCTAGGGCCGCACGTGGGACCGGGGAGCTGTTTTTT. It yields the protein CASSSRAARGTGELFF. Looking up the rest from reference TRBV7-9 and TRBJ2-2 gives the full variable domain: DTGVSQNPRHKITKRGQNVTFRCDPISEHNRLYWYRQTLGQGPEFLTYFQNEAQLEKSRLLSDRFSAERPKGSFSTLEIQRTEQGDSAMYLCASSSRAARGTGELFFGEGSRLTVL.

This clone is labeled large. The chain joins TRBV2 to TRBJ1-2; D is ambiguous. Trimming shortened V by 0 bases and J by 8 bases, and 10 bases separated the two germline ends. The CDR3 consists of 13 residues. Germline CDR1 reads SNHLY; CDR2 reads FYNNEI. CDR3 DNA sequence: TGTGCCAGCAGTGAAGCTCGAGGGAACGGCTACACCTTC. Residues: CASSEARGNGYTF.

The CDR3 sequence is CSVARTSGRLDIQYF. In DNA form, the CDR3 reads TGCAGCGTTGCCCGGACTAGCGGGAGACTCGACATTCAGTACTTC. V and J are TRBV29-1 and TRBJ2-4, with 13 positions matching TRBD2. The CDR3 loop spans 15 amino acids. V shed 4 bases, J shed 8 bases, and the junction held 8 bases outside the gene matches. CDR1 and CDR2 from the germline V gene are SQVTM and ANQGSEA.

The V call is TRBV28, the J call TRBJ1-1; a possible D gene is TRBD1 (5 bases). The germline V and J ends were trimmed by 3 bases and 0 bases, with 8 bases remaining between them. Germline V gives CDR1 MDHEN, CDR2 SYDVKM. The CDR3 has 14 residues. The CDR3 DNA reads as TGTGCCAGCAGTTTGACAGTCATGAACACTGAAGCTTTCTTT. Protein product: CASSLTVMNTEAFF.

DNA of the CDR3: TGTGCCAGCAGCTTAGGCGGGACAGGGGGCCACGAGCAGTACTTC. It translates to CASSLGGTGGHEQYF. The rearrangement uses TRBV11-1 and TRBJ2-7, with 12 bases that match TRBD1. The CDR3 consists of 15 residues. The germline V gene encodes CDR1 SGHAT and CDR2 FQDESV (reference sequence). Losses at the gene ends were 1 base for V and 5 bases for J; bases not matched to a gene: 3.

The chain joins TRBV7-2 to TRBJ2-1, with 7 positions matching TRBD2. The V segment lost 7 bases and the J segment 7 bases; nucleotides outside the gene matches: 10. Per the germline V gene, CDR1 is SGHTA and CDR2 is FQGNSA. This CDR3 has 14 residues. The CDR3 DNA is TGTGCCAGCACCCCACAGACTAGCCTGAATGAGCAGTTCTTC. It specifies CASTPQTSLNEQFF.

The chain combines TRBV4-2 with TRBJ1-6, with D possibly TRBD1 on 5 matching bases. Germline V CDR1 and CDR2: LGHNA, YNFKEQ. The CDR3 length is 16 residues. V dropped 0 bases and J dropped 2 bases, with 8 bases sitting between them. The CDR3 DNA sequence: TGTGCCAGCAGCCAAGAGAAACAGGCCTATAATTCACCCCTCCACTTT. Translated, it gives CASSQEKQAYNSPLHF.

CDR3 bases: TGTGCCAGCAGGCGGGGCAATGAGCAGTTCTTC. This gives the protein CASRRGNEQFF. The J gene is TRBJ2-1, the V gene TRBV25-1; weak D call: TRBD2 (6 bases). V was shortened by 6 bases and J by 6 bases, with 6 bases between the two germline ends. CDR3 length equals 11 residues. From germline, CDR1 is MGHDK and CDR2 SYGVNS.

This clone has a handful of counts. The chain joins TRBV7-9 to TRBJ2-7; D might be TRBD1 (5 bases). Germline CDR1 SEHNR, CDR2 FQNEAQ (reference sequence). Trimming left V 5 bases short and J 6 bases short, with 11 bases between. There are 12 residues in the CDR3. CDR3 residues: CASSPRTGEQYF. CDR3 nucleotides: TGTGCCAGCAGCCCTCGAACAGGCGAGCAGTACTTC.

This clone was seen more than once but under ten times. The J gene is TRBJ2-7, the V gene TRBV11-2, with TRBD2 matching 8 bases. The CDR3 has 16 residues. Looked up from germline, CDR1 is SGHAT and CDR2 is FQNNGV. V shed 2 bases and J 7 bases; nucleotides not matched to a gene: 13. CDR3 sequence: CASSLMSGRNSGEQYF. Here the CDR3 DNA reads TGTGCCAGCAGCTTAATGAGCGGGAGAAATTCGGGGGAGCAGTACTTC.

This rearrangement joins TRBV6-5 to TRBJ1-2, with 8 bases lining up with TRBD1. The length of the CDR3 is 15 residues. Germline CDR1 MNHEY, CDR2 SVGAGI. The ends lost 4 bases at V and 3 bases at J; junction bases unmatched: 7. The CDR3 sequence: CASSSRWTGYYGYTF. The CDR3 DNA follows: TGTGCCAGCAGTTCTCGCTGGACAGGGTACTATGGCTACACCTTC.

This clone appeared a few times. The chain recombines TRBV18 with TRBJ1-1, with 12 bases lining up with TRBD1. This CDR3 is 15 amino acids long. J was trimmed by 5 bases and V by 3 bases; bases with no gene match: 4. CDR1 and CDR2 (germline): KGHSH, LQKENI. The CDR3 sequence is CASSPGQGALTEAFF. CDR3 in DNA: TGTGCCAGCTCACCGGGACAGGGGGCACTTACTGAAGCTTTCTTT.

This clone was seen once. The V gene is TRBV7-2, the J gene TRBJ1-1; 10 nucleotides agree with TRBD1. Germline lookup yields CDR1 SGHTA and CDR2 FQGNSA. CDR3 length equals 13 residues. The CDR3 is CASGTGVNTEAFF. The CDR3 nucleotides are TGTGCTTCGGGGACAGGGGTGAACACTGAAGCTTTCTTT.

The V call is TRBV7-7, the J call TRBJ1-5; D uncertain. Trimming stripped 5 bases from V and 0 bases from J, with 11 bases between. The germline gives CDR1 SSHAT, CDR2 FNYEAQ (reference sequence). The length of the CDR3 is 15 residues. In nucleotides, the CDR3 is TGTGCCAGCAGCCCCGGACGGCATAGCAATCAGCCCCAGCATTTT. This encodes CASSPGRHSNQPQHF.

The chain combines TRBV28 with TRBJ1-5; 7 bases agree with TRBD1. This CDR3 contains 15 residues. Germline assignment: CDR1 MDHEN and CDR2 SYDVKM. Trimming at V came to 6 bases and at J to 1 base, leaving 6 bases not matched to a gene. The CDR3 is CASSTTGVSNQPQHF. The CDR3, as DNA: TGTGCCAGCAGCACAACAGGGGTCAGCAATCAGCCCCAGCATTTT.

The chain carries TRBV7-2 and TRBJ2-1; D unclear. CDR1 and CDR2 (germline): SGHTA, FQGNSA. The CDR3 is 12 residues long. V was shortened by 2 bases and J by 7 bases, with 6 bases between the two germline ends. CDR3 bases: TGTGCCAGCAGCTTACGCGCGAATGAGCAGTTCTTC. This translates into CASSLRANEQFF.

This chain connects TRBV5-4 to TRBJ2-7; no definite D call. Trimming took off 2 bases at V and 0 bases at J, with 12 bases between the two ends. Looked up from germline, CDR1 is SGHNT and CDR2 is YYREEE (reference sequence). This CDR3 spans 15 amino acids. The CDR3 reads CASSFSRGNSYEQYF. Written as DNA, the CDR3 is TGTGCCAGCAGCTTCTCACGAGGAAACTCCTACGAGCAGTACTTC.

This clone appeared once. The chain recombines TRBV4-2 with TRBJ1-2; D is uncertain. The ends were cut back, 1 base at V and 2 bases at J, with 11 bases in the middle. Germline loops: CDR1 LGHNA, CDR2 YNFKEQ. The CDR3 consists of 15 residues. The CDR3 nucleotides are TGTGCCAGCAGCCAAGCTTTGCGGACCAACTATGGCTACACCTTC. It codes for CASSQALRTNYGYTF.

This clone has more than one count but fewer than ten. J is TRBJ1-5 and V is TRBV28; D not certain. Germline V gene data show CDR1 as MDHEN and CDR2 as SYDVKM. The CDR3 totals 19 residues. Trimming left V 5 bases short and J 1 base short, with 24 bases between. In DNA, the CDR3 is TGTGCCAGCAGTCCCTCCTACCGTGACGCGATGGGGAGCAATCAGCCCCAGCATTTT. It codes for CASSPSYRDAMGSNQPQHF. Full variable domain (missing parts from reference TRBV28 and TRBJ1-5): DVKVTQSSRYLVKRTGEKVFLECVQDMDHENMFWYRQDPGLGLRLIYFSYDVKMKEKGDIPEGYSVSREKKERFSLILESASTNQTSMYLCASSPSYRDAMGSNQPQHFGDGTRLSIL.

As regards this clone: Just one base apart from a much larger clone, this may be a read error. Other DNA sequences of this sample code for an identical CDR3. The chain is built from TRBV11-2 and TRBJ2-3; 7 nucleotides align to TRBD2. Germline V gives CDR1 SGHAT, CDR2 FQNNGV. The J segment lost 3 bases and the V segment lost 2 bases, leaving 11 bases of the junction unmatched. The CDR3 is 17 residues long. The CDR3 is CASSLRTGWGGTDTQYF. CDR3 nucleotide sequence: TGTGCCAGCAGCTTAAGGACCGGGTGGGGGGGGACAGATACGCAGTATTTT.

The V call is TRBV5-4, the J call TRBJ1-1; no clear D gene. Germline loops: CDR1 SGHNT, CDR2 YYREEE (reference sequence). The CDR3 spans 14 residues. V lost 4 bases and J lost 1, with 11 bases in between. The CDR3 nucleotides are TGTGCCAGCAGCCAATCGGGCCCGAACACTGAAGCTTTCTTT. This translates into CASSQSGPNTEAFF.

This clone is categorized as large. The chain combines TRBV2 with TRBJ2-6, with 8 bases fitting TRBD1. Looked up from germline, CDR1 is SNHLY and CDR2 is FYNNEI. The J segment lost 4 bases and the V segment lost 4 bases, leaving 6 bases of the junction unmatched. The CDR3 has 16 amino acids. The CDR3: CASSARGLSGANVLTF. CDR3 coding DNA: TGTGCCAGCAGTGCCAGGGGGCTAAGCGGGGCCAACGTCCTGACTTTC.

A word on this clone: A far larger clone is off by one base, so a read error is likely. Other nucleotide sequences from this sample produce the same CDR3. CDR3 nucleotide sequence: TGTGCCAGCAGCCCCCGAACAGGCGAGCAGTACTTC. This codes for CASSPRTGEQYF. The chain recombines TRBV11-1 with TRBJ2-7; D perhaps matches TRBD1 (5 bases). Germline-derived CDR1 and CDR2 are SGHAT and FQDESV (reference sequence). The V and J ends lost 5 bases and 6 bases respectively, with 11 bases between them. The CDR3 extends over 12 amino acids.

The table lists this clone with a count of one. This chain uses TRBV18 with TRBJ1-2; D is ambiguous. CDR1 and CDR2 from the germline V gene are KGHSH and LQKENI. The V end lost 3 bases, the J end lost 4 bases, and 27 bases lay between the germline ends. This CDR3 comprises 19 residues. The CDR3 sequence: CASSPLFTAARGLSYGYTF. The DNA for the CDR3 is TGTGCCAGCTCACCCCTATTCACCGCGGCAAGAGGACTTAGCTATGGCTACACCTTC.